This record covers a single T cell receptor (beta chain). The sample contains more than one DNA sequence encoding this CDR3. TCRdb's table, derived via immunoSEQ multiplex PCR, lists solely in-frame clones and lacks some. The data show approximately 230,000 clones, with roughly 90% seen just once and more than 10% held by the top ten. This sample was taken from a study of cytomegalovirus exposure and HLA in healthy donors. Trimming shortened V by 0 bases and J by 4 bases, and 10 bases separated the two germline ends. The CDR3 spans 14 residues. Looked up from germline, CDR1 is SGHRS and CDR2 is YFSETQ.

Sequenced input: PBMCs. The chain uses TRBV5-1 and TRBJ2-5; D tentatively reads TRBD1 or TRBD2 (5 bases each). The receptor was isolated from a man between 18 and 29 years old in good health and CMV-seropositive. The CDR3 is CASSLAPGGETQYF. The DNA for the CDR3 is TGCGCCAGCAGCTTGGCGCCTGGGGGAGAGACCCAGTACTTC.